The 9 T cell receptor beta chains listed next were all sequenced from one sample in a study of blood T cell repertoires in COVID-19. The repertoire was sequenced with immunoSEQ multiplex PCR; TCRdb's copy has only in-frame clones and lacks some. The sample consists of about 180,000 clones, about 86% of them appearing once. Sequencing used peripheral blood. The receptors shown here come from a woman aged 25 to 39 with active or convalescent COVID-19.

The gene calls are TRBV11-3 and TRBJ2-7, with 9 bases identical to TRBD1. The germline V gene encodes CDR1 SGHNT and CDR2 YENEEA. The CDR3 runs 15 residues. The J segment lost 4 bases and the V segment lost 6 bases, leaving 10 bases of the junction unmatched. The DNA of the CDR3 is TGTGCCAGCAGAAAAACCGGGACAGGGCCTTACGAGCAGTACTTC. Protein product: CASRKTGTGPYEQYF.

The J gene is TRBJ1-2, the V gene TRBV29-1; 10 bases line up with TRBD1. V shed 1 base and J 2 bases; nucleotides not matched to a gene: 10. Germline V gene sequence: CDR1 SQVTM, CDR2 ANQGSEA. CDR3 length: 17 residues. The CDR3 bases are TGCAGCGTTGAAGGGCCCCCGGGACAGGGGTCGAACTATGGCTACACCTTC. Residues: CSVEGPPGQGSNYGYTF.

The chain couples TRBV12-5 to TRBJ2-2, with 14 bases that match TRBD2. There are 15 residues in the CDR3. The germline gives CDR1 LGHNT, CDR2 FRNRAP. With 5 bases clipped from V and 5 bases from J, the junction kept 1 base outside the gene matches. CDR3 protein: CASGGLAGGTGELFF. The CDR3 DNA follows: TGTGCTAGTGGTGGACTAGCGGGGGGTACCGGGGAGCTGTTTTTT.

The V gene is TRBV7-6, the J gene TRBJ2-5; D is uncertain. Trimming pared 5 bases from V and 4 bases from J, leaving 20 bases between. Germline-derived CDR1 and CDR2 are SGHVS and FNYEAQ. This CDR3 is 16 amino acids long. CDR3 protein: CASSERPLLDGETQYF. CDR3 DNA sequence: TGTGCCAGCAGCGAGAGGCCTCTCCTCGATGGAGAGACCCAGTACTTC.

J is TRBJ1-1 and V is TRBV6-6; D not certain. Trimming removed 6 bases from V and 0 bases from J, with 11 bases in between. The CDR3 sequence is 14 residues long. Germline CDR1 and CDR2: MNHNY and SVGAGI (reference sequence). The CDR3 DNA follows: TGTGCCAGCAGACCCGGAGGCCTGAACACTGAAGCTTTCTTT. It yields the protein CASRPGGLNTEAFF.

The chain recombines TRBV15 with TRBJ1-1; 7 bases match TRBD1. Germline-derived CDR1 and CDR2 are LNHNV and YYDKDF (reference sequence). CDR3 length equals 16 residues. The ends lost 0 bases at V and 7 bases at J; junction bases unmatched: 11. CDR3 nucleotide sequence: TGTGCCACCAGCAGAGAAGTGAGACAGGGCTTGGGTGAAGCTTTCTTT. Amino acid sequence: CATSREVRQGLGEAFF.

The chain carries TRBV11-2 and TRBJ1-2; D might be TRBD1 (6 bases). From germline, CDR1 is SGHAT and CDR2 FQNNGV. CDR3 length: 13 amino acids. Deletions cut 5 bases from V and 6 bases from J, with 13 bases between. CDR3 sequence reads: CASSEQGTDGYTF. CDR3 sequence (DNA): TGTGCCAGCAGCGAACAGGGAACCGATGGCTACACCTTC.

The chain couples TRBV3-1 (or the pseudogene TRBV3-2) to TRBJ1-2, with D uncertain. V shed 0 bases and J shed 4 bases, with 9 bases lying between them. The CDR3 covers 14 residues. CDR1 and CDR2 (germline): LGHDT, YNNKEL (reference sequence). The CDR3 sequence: CASSQDIIGYGYTF. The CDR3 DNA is TGTGCCAGCAGCCAAGATATAATCGGCTATGGCTACACCTTC.

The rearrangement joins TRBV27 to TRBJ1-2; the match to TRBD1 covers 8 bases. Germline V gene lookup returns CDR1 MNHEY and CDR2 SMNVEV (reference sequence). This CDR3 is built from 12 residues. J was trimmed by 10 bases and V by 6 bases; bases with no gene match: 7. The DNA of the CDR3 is TGTGCCAGCAGACGTACAGGGGGGGACTACACCTTC. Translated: CASRRTGGDYTF.